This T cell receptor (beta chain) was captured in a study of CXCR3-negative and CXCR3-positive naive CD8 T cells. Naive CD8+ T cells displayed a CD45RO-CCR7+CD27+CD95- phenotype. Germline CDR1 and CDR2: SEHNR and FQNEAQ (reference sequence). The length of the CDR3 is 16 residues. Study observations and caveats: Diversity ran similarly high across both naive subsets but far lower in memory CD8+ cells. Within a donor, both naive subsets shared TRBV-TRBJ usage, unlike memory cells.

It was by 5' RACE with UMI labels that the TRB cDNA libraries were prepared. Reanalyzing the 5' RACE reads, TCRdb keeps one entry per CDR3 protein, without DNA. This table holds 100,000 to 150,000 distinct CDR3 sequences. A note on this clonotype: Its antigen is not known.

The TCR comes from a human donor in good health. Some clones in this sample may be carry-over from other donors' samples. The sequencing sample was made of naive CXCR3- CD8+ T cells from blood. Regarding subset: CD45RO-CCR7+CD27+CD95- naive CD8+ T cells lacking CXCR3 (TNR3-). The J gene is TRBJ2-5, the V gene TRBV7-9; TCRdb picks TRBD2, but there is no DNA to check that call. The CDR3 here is CASSLASGRAVETQYF.